This T cell receptor (beta chain) was captured by sequencing in a study of cytomegalovirus exposure and HLA in healthy donors. It was with 60 Vbeta and 13 Jbeta primers that the PCR ran. Measured with immunoSEQ multiplex PCR; TCRdb has only the in-frame clones, and not every one. The sample yields roughly 100,000 clones, around 82% seen once. V shed 0 bases and J shed 5 bases, with 11 bases lying between them. Germline V gene data show CDR1 as SGHDT and CDR2 as YYEEEE. The CDR3 has 14 residues. The chain employs TRBV5-6 and TRBJ2-5; maybe TRBD2 (5 bases). Sequenced: PBMCs. This clonotype was obtained from a woman aged 40 to 50 in good health and CMV-seronegative. The CDR3 DNA reads as TGTGCCAGCAGCTTGGCGGACGGCGGGGAGACCCAGTACTTC. This codes for CASSLADGGETQYF.